The present entry profiles one T cell receptor beta chain with its context. Its specificity is not known. The data derive from a study of cytomegalovirus exposure and HLA in healthy donors. There are 14 residues in the CDR3. CDR1 is SEHNR, CDR2 FQNEAQ, per germline (reference sequence). Deletions cut 2 bases from V and 0 bases from J, with 7 bases between. In the PCR, 60 Vbeta and 13 Jbeta primers were used. Clones were sequenced by immunoSEQ multiplex PCR, and TCRdb holds only the in-frame ones, with some missing. This sample has about 93,000 clones, with roughly 77% found just once. Findings and caveats of the study: Later analysis suggested most CMV-associated TCR beta chains were HLA-restricted.

The chain recombines TRBV7-9 with TRBJ1-1; weak D call: TRBD1 (5 bases). Sequenced material: PBMCs. This sequence was found in a man between 25 and 39 years old in good health and CMV-seronegative. The chain's CDR3 is CASSLFRVNTEAFF. The CDR3 nucleotides are TGTGCCAGCAGCTTATTCAGGGTGAACACTGAAGCTTTCTTT.